The subject of this entry is one TCR beta chain. Its target antigen remains unknown. No base-level quality is on record; no much larger clone is a single base apart. The identical CDR3 is also encoded by other nucleotide sequences in the sample. TCRbeta CDR3 regions were amplified from genomic DNA by means of the immunoSEQ Assay, a bias-controlled multiplex PCR. Concerning the study's data processing: The number of nucleated cells in each sample was estimated from the amplification of reference gene primers within the assay. Sequence reads were collapsed and filtered to measure the absolute abundance of every unique TCRbeta CDR3 rearrangement. Productive Simpson clonality was computed per sample as the square root of Simpson's diversity index over productive rearrangements. TCRdb provides this immuneACCESS table in a form limited to in-frame rearrangements. Some clones are lacking; in checked studies, under half of them reflect an unresolved V gene, and why the rest are absent is not known. V and J calls plus clone size are reproduced from that table; the DNA served to infer D and trimming. The table for this sample lists approximately 240,000 clones; about 80% of them were counted only once. 3% to 3.5% of the sample comes from the top ten.

Another Seattle source contributed samples from volunteer blood donors who had recovered from COVID-19. The collaborating institutions used their own protocols to collect whole blood in K2EDTA tubes. For TCRbeta analysis, collaborator samples were shipped as frozen whole blood, as isolated PBMCs, or as DNA extracted from either sample type. The entry originates in a study of blood T cell repertoires in COVID-19 (dated by TCRdb to 2020 to 2021). In terms of the full investigation: Samples covering the acute and convalescent phases of COVID-19 were provided by collaborators in the United States, Italy and Spain. The material from the prospective study consisted of cDNA or gDNA derived from T cells, B-cell-depleted T cells, or PBMCs. The dataset comprised deeply sampled blood TCRbeta repertoires from subjects exposed to, actively infected with, or recovered from COVID-19. The repertoires were made available in a free public database intended to serve as a resource for research on the immune response to SARS-CoV-2. The samples were drawn from the first 160 participants of the ongoing ImmuneRACE study and from some 1,300 subjects provided by 6 global collaborators. The sample metadata nearly always contained a de-identified subject ID, COVID-19 status, age in years and sex. Where available, HLA class I and class II types were taken from metadata supplied by the sample provider and were not determined by assay-based typing. Results the study describes overall, beyond this receptor: The quantity of clinical and demographic metadata differed by source and by participant and was supplied without curation.

From a lookup of the germline V gene, CDR1 and CDR2 are MNHEY and SVGAGI. V ends up 5 bases short and J 0 bases short, with an unmatched junction base count of 3. Reading from cysteine to phenylalanine, the CDR3 counts 15 amino acids. CDR3 DNA is the only sequence kept; it has 45 bases, read in frame from the first base. The rearranged segments are TRBV6-5 and TRBJ2-7, and TRBD2 aligns with 11 junction nucleotides. Input material: peripheral blood. This clonotype originated in a woman in her thirties who had recovered from COVID-19. DNA sequence: TGTGCCAGCAGTCTCACTAGCGGGAGCTCCTACGAGCAGTACTTC. Translated, this is CASSLTSGSSYEQYF.